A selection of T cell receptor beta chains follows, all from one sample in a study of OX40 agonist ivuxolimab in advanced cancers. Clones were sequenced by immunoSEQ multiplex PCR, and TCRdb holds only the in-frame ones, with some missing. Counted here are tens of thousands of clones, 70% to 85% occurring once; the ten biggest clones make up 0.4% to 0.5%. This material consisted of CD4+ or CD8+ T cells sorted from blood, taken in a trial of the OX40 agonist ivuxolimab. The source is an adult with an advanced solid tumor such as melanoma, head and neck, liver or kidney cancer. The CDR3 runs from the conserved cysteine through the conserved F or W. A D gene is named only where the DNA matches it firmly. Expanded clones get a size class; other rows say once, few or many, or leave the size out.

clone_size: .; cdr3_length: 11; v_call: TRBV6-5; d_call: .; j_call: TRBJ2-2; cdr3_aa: CASSYGGELFF; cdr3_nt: TGTGCCAGCAGTTACGGCGGGGAGCTGTTTTTT
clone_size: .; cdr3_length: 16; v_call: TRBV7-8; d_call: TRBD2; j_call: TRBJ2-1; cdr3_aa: CASSLVGGGRANEQFF; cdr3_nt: TGTGCCAGCAGCTTAGTGGGTGGCGGGAGGGCCAATGAGCAGTTCTTC
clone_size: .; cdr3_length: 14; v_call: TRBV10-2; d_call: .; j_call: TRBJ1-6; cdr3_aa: CASSDVGRASPLHF; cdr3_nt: TGCGCCAGCAGTGACGTGGGTAGGGCTTCACCCCTCCACTTT
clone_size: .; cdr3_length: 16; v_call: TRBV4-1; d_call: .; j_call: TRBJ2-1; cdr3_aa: CASSQEGGRLQNEQFF; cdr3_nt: TGCGCCAGCAGCCAAGAGGGGGGTAGGTTACAAAATGAGCAGTTCTTC
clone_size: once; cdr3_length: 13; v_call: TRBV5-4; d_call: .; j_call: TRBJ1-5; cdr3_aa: CASSLGRNQPQHF; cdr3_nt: TGTGCCAGCAGCTTGGGACGGAATCAGCCCCAGCATTTT
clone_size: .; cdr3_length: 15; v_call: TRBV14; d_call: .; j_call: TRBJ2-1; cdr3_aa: CASSQDSWTYNEQFF; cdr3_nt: TGTGCCAGCAGCCAAGATAGTTGGACCTACAATGAGCAGTTCTTC
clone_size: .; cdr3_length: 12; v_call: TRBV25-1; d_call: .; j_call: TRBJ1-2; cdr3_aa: CATLRGPYGYTF; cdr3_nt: TGTGCCACCCTGAGGGGCCCCTATGGCTACACCTTC
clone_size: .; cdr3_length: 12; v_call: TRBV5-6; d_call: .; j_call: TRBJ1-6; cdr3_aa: CASSFQGPSLHF; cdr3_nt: TGTGCCAGCAGCTTCCAGGGGCCCTCCCTCCACTTT
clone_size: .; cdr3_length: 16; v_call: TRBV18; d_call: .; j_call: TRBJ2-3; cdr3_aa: CASSPILGGSTDTQYF; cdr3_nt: TGTGCCAGCTCACCCATCTTAGGGGGGTCCACAGATACGCAGTATTTT
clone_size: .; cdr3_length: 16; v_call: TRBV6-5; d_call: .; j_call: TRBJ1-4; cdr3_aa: CASSYSSTVGVEKLFF; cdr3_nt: TGTGCCAGCAGTTACTCTTCGACAGTGGGGGTTGAAAAACTGTTTTTT
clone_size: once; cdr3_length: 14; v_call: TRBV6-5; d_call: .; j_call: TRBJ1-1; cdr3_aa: CASSYDRDRGEAFF; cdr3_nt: TGTGCCAGCAGTTACGACCGGGACCGAGGGGAAGCTTTCTTT
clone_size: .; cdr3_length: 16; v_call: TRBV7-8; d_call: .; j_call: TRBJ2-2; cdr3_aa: CASRPRVATNTGELFF; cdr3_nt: TGTGCCAGCAGGCCTCGCGTAGCGACGAACACCGGGGAGCTGTTTTTT
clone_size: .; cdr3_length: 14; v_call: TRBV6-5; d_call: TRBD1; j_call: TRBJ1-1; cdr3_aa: CASSYDRAGTEAFF; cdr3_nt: TGTGCCAGCAGTTACGACAGGGCGGGCACTGAAGCTTTCTTT
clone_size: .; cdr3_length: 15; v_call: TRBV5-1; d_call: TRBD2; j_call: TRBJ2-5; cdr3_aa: CASSPTSGRGETQYF; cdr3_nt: TGCGCCAGCAGCCCGACTAGTGGGAGGGGAGAGACCCAGTACTTC
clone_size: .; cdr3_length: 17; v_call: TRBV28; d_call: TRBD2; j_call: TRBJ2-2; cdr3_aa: CASSMTSGGAGTGELFF; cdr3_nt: TGTGCCAGCAGTATGACTAGCGGGGGGGCCGGCACCGGGGAGCTGTTTTTT
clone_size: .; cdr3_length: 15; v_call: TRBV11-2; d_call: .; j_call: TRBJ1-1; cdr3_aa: CASSSLGFSGTEAFF; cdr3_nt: TGTGCCAGCAGCTCGCTCGGGTTTTCCGGCACTGAAGCTTTCTTT
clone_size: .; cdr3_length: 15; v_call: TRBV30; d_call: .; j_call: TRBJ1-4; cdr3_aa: CAWSVSEVGSEKLFF; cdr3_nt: TGTGCCTGGAGTGTATCGGAGGTGGGCTCTGAAAAACTGTTTTTT
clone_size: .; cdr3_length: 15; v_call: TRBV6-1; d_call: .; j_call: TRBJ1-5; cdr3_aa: CASRLDSNPYQPQHF; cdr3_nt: TGTGCCAGCAGGCTGGACAGCAACCCCTATCAGCCCCAGCATTTT
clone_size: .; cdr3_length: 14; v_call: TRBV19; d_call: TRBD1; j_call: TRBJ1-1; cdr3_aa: CASSTRDSTTEAFF; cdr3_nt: TGTGCCAGTAGTACCCGGGACAGCACGACTGAAGCTTTCTTT
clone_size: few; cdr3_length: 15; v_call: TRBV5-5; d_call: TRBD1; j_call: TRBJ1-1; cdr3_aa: CASSSRTGMNTEAFF; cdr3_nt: TGTGCCAGCAGCTCCCGGACAGGGATGAACACTGAAGCTTTCTTT
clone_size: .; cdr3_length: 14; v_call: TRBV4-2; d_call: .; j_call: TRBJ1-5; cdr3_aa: CASSLGVLNQPQHF; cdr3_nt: TGTGCCAGCAGCCTGGGGGTACTAAATCAGCCCCAGCATTTT
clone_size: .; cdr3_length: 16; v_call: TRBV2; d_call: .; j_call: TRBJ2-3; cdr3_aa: CASRIGGAGWADTQYF; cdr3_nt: TGTGCCAGCAGAATCGGTGGGGCGGGTTGGGCAGATACGCAGTATTTT
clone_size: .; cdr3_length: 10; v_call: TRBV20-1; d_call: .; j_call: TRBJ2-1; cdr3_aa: CSALKNEQFF; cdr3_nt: TGCAGTGCCCTAAAGAATGAGCAGTTCTTC
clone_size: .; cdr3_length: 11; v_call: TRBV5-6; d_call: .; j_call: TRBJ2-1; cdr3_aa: CASSYGPEQFF; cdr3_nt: TGTGCCAGCAGCTATGGCCCTGAGCAGTTCTTC
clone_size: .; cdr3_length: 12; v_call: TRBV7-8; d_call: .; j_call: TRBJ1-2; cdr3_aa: CASSLGAVGYTF; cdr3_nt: TGTGCCAGCAGCTTAGGTGCGGTTGGCTACACCTTC
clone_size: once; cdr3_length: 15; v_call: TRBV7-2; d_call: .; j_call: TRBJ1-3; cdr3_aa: CASSLVAGAGNTIYF; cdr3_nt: TGTGCCAGCAGCTTAGTGGCGGGGGCTGGAAACACCATATATTTT
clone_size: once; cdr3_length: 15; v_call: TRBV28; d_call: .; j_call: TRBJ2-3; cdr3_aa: CASSFYPDSLNGMYF; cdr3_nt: TGTGCCAGCAGTTTTTACCCTGACTCCCTAAACGGCATGTATTTT
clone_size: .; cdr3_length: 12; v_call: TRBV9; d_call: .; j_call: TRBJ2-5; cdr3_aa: CASRGDQETQYF; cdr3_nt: TGTGCCAGCAGGGGGGACCAAGAGACCCAGTACTTC
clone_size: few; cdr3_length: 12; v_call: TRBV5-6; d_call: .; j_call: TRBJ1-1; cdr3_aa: CASSLGVLVGFF; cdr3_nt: TGTGCCAGCAGCTTGGGAGTCCTGGTGGGTTTCTTT
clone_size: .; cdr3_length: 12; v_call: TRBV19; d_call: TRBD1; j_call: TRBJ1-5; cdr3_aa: CASSNRGQPQHF; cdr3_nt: TGTGCCAGTTCAAACAGGGGTCAGCCCCAGCATTTT
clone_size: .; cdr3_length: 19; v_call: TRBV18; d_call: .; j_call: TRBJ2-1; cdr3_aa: CASSPMNLPTRIRYNEQFF; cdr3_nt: TGTGCCAGCTCACCAATGAACCTACCCACTCGGATTCGCTACAATGAGCAGTTCTTC
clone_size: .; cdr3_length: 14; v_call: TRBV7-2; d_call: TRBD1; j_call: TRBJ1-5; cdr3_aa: CASSLQGALQPQHF; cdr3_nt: TGTGCCAGCAGCTTACAGGGGGCGTTGCAGCCCCAGCATTTT
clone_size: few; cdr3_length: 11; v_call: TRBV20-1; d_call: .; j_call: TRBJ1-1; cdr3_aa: CSAPFYTEAFF; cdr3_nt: TGCAGTGCCCCATTTTATACTGAAGCTTTCTTT
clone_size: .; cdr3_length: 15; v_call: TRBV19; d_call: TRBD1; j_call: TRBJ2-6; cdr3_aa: CASSIRQGNPLVLTF; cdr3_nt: TGTGCCAGTAGTATAAGACAGGGAAACCCCCTCGTCCTGACTTTC
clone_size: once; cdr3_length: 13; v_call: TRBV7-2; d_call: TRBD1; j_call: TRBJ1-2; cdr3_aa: CASSLIGQGSYTF; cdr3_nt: TGTGCCAGCAGCTTAATAGGACAGGGGAGCTACACCTTC
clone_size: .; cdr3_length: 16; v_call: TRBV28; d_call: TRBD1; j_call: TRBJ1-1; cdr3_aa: CASSFPGQGARAEAFF; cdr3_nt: TGTGCCAGCAGTTTCCCCGGACAGGGGGCACGGGCTGAAGCTTTCTTT
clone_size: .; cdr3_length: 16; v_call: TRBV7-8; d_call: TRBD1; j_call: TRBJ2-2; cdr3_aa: CASSSVGQGSTGELFF; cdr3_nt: TGTGCCAGCAGCTCCGTGGGACAGGGAAGTACCGGGGAGCTGTTTTTT
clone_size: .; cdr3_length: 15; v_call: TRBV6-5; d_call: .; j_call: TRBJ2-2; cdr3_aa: CASRARTRTIGELFF; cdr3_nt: TGTGCCAGCAGGGCAAGGACCCGAACCATCGGGGAGCTGTTTTTT
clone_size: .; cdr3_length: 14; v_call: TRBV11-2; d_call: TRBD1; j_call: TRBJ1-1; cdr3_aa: CASSLERTGKGAFF; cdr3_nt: TGTGCCAGCAGCTTAGAACGGACAGGTAAAGGGGCTTTCTTT
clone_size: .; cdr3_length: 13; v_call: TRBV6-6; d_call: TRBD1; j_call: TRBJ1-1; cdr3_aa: CASTGTGRFSAFF; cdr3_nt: TGTGCCAGCACCGGGACAGGGCGTTTTTCGGCTTTCTTT
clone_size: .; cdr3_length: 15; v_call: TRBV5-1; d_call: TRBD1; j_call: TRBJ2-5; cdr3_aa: CASRGTGFSQETQYF; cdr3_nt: TGCGCCAGCCGCGGGACAGGGTTTAGTCAAGAGACCCAGTACTTC
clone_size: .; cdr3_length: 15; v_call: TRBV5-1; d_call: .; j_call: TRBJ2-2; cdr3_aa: CASSPTTANTGELFF; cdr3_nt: TGCGCCAGCAGCCCGACCACCGCGAACACCGGGGAGCTGTTTTTT
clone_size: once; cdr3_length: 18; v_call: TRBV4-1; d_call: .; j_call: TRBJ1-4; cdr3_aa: CASSQGRLSSGYNEKLFF; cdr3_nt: TGCGCCAGCAGCCAGGGTCGGCTCAGCTCAGGGTATAATGAAAAACTGTTTTTT
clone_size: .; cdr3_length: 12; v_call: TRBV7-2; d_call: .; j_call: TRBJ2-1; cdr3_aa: CASTGGSDEQFF; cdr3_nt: TGTGCCAGCACCGGAGGTAGCGATGAGCAGTTCTTC
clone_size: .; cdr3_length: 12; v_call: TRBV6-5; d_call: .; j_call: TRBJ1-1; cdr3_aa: CASSYRNTEAFF; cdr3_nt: TGTGCCAGCAGTTATCGGAACACTGAAGCTTTCTTT
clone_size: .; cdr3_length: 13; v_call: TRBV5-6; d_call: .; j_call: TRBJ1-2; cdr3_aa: CASSQRRDGGYTF; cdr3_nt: TGTGCCAGCAGCCAACGGCGAGATGGTGGCTACACCTTC
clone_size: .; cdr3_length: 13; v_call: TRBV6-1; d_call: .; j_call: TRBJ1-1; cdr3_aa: CASSGDGGTEAFF; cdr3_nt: TGTGCCAGCAGCGGGGACGGAGGGACTGAAGCTTTCTTT
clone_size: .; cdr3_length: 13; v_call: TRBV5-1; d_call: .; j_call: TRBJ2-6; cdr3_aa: CASVDSGANVLTF; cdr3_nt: TGCGCCAGCGTTGACTCTGGGGCCAACGTCCTGACTTTC
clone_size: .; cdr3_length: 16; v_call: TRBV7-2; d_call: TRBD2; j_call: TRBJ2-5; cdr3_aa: CASSLAGTRGKETQYF; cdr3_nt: TGTGCCAGCAGCTTAGCCGGGACTAGGGGTAAAGAGACCCAGTACTTC
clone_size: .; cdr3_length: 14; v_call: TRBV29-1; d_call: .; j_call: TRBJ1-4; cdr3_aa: CSVKVAGGPEKLFF; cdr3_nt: TGCAGCGTTAAAGTGGCAGGTGGTCCTGAAAAACTGTTTTTT
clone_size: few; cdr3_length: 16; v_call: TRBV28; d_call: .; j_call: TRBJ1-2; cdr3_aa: CASSSSLGGGVYGYTF; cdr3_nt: TGTGCCAGCAGTTCTAGCCTTGGTGGGGGTGTCTATGGCTACACCTTC
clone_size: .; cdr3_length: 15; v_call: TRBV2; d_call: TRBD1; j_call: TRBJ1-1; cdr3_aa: CASRPDRAQLFEAFF; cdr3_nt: TGTGCCAGCAGACCGGACAGGGCTCAACTTTTTGAAGCTTTCTTT
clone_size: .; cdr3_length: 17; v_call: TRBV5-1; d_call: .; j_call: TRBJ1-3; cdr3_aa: CASSPLVGRSSGNTIYF; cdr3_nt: TGCGCCAGCAGCCCCCTGGTCGGGCGGTCCTCTGGAAACACCATATATTTT
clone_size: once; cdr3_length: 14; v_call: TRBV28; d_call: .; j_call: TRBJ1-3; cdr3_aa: CASSFRSSGNTIYF; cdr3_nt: TGTGCTAGTTCTTTCAGGAGCTCTGGAAACACCATATATTTT